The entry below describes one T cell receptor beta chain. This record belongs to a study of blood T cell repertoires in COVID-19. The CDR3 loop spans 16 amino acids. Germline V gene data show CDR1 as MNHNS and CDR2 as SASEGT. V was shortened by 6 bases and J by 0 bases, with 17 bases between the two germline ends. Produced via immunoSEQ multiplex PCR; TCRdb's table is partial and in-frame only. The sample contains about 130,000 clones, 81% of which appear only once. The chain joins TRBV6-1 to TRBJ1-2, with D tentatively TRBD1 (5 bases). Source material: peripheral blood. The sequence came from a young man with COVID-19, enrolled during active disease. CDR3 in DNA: TGTGCCAGCAGGGAAACTGACAGAACGTCTAACTATGGCTACACCTTC. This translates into CASRETDRTSNYGYTF.